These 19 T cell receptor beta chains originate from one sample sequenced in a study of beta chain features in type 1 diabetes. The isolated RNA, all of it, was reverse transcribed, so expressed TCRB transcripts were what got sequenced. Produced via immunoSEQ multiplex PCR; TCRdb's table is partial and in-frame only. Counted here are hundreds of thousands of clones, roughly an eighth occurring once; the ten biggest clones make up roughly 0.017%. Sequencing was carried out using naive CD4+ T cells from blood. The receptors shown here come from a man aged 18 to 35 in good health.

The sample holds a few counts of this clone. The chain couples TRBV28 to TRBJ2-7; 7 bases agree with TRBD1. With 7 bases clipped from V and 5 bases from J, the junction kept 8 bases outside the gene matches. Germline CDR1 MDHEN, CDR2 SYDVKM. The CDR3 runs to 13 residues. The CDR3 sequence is CASTLPGTDEQYF. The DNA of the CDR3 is TGTGCCAGCACTCTCCCCGGGACAGACGAGCAGTACTTC.

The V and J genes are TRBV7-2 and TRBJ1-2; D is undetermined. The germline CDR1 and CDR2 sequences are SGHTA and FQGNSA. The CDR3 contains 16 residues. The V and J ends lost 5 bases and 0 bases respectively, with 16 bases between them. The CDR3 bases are TGTGCCAGCAGCCCCCGGCTTGGGCTTGCTAACTATGGCTACACCTTC. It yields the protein CASSPRLGLANYGYTF. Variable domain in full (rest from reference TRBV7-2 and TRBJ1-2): GAGVSQSPSNKVTEKGKDVELRCDPISGHTALYWYRQSLGQGLEFLIYFQGNSAPDKSGLPSDRFSAERTGGSVSTLTIQRTQQEDSAVYLCASSPRLGLANYGYTFGSGTRLTVV.

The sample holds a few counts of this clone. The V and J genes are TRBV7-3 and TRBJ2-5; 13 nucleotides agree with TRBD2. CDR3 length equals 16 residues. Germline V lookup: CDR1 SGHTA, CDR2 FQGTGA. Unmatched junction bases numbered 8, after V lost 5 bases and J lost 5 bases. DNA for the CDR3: TGTGCCAGCAGCCTCAGACTAGCGGGAGGAGGGGAGACCCAGTACTTC. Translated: CASSLRLAGGGETQYF. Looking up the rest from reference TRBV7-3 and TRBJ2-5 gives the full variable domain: GAGVSQTPSNKVTEKGKYVELRCDPISGHTALYWYRQSLGQGPEFLIYFQGTGAADDSGLPNDRFFAVRPEGSVSTLKIQRTERGDSAVYLCASSLRLAGGGETQYFGPGTRLLVL.

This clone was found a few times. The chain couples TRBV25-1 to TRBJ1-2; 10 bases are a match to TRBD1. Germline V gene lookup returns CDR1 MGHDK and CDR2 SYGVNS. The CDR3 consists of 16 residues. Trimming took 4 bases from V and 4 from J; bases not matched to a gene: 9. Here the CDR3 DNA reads TGTGCCAGCAGTGCGGGAGACAGGGGGCGGATCTATGGCTACACCTTC. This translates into CASSAGDRGRIYGYTF.

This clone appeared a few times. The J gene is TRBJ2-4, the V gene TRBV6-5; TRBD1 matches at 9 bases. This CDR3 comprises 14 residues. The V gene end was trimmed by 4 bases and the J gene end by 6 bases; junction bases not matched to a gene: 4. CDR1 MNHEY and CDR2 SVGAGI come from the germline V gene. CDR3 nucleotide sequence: TGTGCCAGCAGTTCCTCGACAGGGGGAAACATTCAGTACTTC. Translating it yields CASSSSTGGNIQYF.

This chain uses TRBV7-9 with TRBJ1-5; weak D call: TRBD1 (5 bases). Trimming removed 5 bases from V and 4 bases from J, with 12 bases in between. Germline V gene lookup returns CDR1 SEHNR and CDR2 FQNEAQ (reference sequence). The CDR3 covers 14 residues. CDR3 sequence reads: CASSRSGMNQPQHF. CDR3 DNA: TGTGCCAGCAGCCGTTCAGGGATGAATCAGCCCCAGCATTTT.

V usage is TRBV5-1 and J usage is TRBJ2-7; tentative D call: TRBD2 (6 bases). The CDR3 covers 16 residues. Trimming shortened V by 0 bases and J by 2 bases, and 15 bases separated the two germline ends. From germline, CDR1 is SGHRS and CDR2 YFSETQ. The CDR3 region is CASSLDLSGLPYEQYF. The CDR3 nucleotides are TGCGCCAGCAGCTTGGATCTTAGCGGACTACCCTACGAGCAGTACTTC.

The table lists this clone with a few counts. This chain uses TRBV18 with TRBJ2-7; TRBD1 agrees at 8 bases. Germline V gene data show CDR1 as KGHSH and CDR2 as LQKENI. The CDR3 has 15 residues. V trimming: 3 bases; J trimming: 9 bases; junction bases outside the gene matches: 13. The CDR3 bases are TGTGCCAGCTCACCCATACGAGGACAGGGATCGGGGCAGTACTTC. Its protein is CASSPIRGQGSGQYF.

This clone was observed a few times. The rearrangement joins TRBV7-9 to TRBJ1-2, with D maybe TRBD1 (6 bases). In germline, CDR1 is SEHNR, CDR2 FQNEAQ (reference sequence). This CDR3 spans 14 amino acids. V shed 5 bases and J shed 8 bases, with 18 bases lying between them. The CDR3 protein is CASSVTGLSRGYTF. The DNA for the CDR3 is TGTGCCAGCAGCGTCACAGGGTTGAGTAGGGGCTACACCTTC.

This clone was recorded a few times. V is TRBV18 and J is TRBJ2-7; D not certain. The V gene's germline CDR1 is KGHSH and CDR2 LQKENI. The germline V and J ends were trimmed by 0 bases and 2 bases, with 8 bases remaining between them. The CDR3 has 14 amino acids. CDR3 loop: CASSPPGPPYEQYF. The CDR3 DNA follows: TGTGCCAGCTCACCACCGGGCCCTCCCTACGAGCAGTACTTC.

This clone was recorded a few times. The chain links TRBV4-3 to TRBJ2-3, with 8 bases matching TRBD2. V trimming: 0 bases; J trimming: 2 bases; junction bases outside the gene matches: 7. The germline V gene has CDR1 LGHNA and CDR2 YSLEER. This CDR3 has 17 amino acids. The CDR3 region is CASSQDRRRGDTDTQYF. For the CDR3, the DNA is TGCGCCAGCAGCCAAGATCGGCGGCGGGGGGACACAGATACGCAGTATTTT.

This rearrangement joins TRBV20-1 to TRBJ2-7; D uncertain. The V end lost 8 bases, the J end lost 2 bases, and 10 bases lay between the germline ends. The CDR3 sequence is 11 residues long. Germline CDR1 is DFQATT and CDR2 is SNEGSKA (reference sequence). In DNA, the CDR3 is TGCAGTTTGTACAGAACCTACGAGCAGTACTTC. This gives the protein CSLYRTYEQYF.

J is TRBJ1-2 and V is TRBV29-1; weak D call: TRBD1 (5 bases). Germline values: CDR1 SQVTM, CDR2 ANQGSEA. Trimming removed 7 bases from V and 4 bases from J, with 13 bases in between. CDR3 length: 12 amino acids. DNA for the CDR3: TGCAGCGGGGGAACAGGCGGCTATGGCTACACCTTC. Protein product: CSGGTGGYGYTF.

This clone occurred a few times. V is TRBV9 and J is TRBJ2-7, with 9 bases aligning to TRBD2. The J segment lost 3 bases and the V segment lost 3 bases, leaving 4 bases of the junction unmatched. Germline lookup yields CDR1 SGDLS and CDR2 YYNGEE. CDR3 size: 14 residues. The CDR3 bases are TGTGCCAGCAGCGCGACTAGCGGACGCTACGAGCAGTACTTC. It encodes CASSATSGRYEQYF.

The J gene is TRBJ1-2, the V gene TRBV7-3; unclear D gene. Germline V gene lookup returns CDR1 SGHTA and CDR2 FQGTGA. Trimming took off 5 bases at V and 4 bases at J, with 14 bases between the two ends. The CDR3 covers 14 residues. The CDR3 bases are TGTGCCAGCAGCCCTAACAGTGGGCCCTATGGCTACACCTTC. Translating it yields CASSPNSGPYGYTF. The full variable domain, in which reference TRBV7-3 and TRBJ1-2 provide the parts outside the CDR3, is GAGVSQTPSNKVTEKGKYVELRCDPISGHTALYWYRQSLGQGPEFLIYFQGTGAADDSGLPNDRFFAVRPEGSVSTLKIQRTERGDSAVYLCASSPNSGPYGYTFGSGTRLTVV.

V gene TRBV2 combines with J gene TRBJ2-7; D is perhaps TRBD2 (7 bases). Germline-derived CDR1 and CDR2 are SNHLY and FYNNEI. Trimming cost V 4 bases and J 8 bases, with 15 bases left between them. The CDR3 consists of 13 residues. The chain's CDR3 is CASSAGGPSKQYF. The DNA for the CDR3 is TGTGCCAGCAGTGCGGGGGGCCCATCGAAGCAGTACTTC.

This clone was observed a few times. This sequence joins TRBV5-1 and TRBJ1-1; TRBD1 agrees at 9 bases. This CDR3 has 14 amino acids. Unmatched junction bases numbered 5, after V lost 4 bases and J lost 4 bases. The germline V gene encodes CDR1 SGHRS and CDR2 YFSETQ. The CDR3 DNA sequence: TGCGCCAGCAGCCTCGGGACAGGGATCACTGAAGCTTTCTTT. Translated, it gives CASSLGTGITEAFF.

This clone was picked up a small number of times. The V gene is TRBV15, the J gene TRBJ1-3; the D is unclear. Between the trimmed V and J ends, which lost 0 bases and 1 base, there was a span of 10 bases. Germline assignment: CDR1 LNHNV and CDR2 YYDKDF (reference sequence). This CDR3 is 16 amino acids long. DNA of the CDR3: TGTGCCACCAGCAGAGATCCGACAAGTTCTGGAAACACCATATATTTT. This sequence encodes CATSRDPTSSGNTIYF.

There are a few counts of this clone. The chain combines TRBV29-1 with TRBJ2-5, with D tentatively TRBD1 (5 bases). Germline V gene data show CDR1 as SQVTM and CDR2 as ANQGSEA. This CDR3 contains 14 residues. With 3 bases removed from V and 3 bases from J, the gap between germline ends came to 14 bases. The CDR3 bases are TGCAGCGTTGAGTGGTCGGCAGGGAAAGAGACCCAGTACTTC. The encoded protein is CSVEWSAGKETQYF.